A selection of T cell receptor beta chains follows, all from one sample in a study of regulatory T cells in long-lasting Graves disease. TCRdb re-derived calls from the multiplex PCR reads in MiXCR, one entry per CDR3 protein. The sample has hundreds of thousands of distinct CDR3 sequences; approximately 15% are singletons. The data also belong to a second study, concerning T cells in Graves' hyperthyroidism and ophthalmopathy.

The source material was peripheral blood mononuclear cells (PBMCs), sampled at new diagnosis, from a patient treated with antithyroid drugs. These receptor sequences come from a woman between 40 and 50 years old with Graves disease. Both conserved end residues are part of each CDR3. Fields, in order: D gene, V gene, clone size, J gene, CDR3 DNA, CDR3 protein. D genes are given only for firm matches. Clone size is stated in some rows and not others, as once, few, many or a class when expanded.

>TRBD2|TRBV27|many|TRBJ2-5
TGTGCCAGCGGGGGAAGGAGCGGGAAGTGGGAGACCCAGTACTTC
CASGGRSGKWETQYF
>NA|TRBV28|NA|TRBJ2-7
TGTGCCAGCAGCCCAAATGGACTATCGGGGGAGCAGTACTTC
CASSPNGLSGEQYF
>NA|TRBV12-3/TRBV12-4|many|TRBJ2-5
TGTGCCAGCAGTTTCCAGGACACGGAAGAGACCCAGTACTTC
CASSFQDTEETQYF
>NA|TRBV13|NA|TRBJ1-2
TGTGCCAGCAGCTCTAAGTCACAGGAGGTCGATGGCTACACCTTC
CASSSKSQEVDGYTF
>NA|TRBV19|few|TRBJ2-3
TGTGCCAGTAGACAACTAGATAGCACAGATACGCAGTATTTT
CASRQLDSTDTQYF
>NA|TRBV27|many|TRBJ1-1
TGTGCCAGCAGTGCCTTCCTTGACAGGATGAACACTGAAGCTTTCTTT
CASSAFLDRMNTEAFF
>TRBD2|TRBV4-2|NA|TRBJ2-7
TGTGCCAGCAGCCATTTGACTAGCGGATACGAGCAGTACTTC
CASSHLTSGYEQYF
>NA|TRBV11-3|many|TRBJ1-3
TGTGCCAGCAGCTCCCGGTATAGCCCCGGGGGAAACACCATATATTTT
CASSSRYSPGGNTIYF
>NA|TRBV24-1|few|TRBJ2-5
TGTGCCACCAGTGACCCGACAGAATTACAAGAGACCCAGTACTTC
CATSDPTELQETQYF
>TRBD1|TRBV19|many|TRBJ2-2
TGTGCCAGTAGTTTTCAACAGGGGCCCGCGAACACCGGGGAGCTGTTTTTT
CASSFQQGPANTGELFF
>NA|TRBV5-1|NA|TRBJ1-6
TGCGCCAGCAGCTTGGGCGCACGGGATTCACCCCTCCACTTT
CASSLGARDSPLHF
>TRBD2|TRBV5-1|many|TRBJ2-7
TGCGCCAGCAGCTTGCATAGCGGGAGTTACGAGCAGTACTTC
CASSLHSGSYEQYF
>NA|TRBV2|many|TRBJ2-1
TGTGCCAGCGGCGGCAGCTACAATGAGCAGTTCTTC
CASGGSYNEQFF
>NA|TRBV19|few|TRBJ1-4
TGTGCCACCCGAAAGGGGCAGGGCGTTTGGGAAAAACTGTTTTTT
CATRKGQGVWEKLFF
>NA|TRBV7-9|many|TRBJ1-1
TGTGCCAGCAGCTTATCCAGGGTAACTGGTTGGGACACTGAAGCTTTCTTT
CASSLSRVTGWDTEAFF
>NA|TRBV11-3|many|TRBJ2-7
TGTGCCAGCAGCTTAGGGTCTCGTGGGCGGGAAGAGCAGTACTTC
CASSLGSRGREEQYF
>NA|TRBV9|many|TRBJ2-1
TGTGCCAGCAGCGTAGCCGGGGAAGACTACAATGAGCAGTTCTTC
CASSVAGEDYNEQFF
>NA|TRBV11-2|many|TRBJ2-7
TGTGCCATCCGAAAGCCGTCCTACGAGCAGTACTTC
CAIRKPSYEQYF
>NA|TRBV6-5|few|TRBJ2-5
TGTGCCAGCAGTTACCCCCCCCCCGAAGAGACCCAGTACTTC
CASSYPPPEETQYF
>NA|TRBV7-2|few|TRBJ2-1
TGTGCCAGCAGCTTAGTCGCCTGCTCCTACAATGAGCAGTTCTTC
CASSLVACSYNEQFF
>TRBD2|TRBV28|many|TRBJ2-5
TGTGCCAGTCGGCCCGGGACTACCAGCCAAGAGACCCAGTACTTC
CASRPGTTSQETQYF
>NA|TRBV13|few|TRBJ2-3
TGTGCCAGCAGCTTCTCGACTAGCACAGATACGCAGTATTTT
CASSFSTSTDTQYF
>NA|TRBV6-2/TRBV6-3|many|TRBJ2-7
TGTGCCAGCAACGACGGGAGAACCCCCTACGAGCAGTACTTC
CASNDGRTPYEQYF
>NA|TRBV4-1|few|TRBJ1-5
TGCGCCAGCAGCCAAGGAAAAGGAGGAAATCAGCCCCAGCATTTT
CASSQGKGGNQPQHF
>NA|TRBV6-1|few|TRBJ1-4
TGTGCCAGCAGTCCACTCACCGTCTGGGGTGAAAAACTGTTTTTT
CASSPLTVWGEKLFF
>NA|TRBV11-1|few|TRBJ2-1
TGTGCCAGCAGCTTAGTCGGAGGGGTCTACAATGAGCAGTTCTTC
CASSLVGGVYNEQFF
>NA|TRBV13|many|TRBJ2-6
TGTGCCAGCAGCCCCGCCGGTCTCAACGTCCTGACTTTC
CASSPAGLNVLTF
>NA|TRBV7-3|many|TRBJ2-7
TGTGCCAGCAGCCAATGGGGGGGGGCCTTTTACGAGCAGTACTTC
CASSQWGGAFYEQYF
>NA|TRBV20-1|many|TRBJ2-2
TGCAGTGCTAGAGGAGGCCAAACCGGGGAGCTGTTTTTT
CSARGGQTGELFF
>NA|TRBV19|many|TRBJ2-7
TGTGCCAGTAGTATCCGGGAAGGCCGATCCTACGAGCAGTACTTC
CASSIREGRSYEQYF
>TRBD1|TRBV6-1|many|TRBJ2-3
TGTGCCAGCAGTGAACGGACAGGGTACACAGATACGCAGTATTTT
CASSERTGYTDTQYF
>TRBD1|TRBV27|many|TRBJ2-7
TGTGCCAGCAGGAGGACAGGGCAGCTCGAGCAGTACTTC
CASRRTGQLEQYF
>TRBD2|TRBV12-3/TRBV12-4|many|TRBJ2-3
TGTGCCAGCAGTTTAGGGACTAGTCTCACAGATACGCAGTATTTT
CASSLGTSLTDTQYF
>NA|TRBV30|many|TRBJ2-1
TGTGCCTGGAGTGTAAGGTTTAGCTCCTACAATGAGCAGTTCTTC
CAWSVRFSSYNEQFF
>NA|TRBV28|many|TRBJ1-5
TGTGCCAGCACCACAGGTACCCTGGGTGGGCATCAGCCCCAGCATTTT
CASTTGTLGGHQPQHF
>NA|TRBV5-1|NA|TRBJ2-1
TGCGCCAGCAGCTTGGAAGGTGCAGGGTCCTACAATGAGCAGTTCTTC
CASSLEGAGSYNEQFF
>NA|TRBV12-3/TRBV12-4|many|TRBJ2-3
TGTGCCAGCAGTTTCTCATCATCTCCTGGCACAGATACGCAGTATTTT
CASSFSSSPGTDTQYF
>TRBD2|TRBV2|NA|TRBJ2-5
TGTGCCAGCAGTGATACTAGCGGAGGGCACCAAGAGACCCAGTACTTC
CASSDTSGGHQETQYF
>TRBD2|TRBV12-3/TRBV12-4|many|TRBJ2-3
TGTGCCAGCAGCTTGTTAGCGGGACCCACAGATACGCAGTATTTT
CASSLLAGPTDTQYF
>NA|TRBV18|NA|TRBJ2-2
TGTGCCAGCTCACCACGGACAGAGATGGGGGAGCTGTTTTTT
CASSPRTEMGELFF
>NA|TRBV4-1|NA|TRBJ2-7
TGCGCCAGCAGCCAAGATTGGGGGACCGGGGAGCAGTACTTC
CASSQDWGTGEQYF
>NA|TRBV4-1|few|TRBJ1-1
TGCGCCAGCAGCCAAGATGCAGGGATAGGCACTGAAGCTTTCTTT
CASSQDAGIGTEAFF
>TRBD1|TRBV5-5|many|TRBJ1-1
TGTGCCAGCAGCTTTACAGGGGGCAGGAACACTGAAGCTTTCTTT
CASSFTGGRNTEAFF
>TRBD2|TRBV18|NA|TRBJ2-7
TGTGCCGGGTCCCCCCTCTTAGCGGGAGGGCGCGGGCACTACGAGCAGTACTTC
CAGSPLLAGGRGHYEQYF
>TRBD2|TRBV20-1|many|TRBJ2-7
TGCAGTGCTAGAACTGGACTAGCGGCTACCCTCGAGCAGTACTTC
CSARTGLAATLEQYF
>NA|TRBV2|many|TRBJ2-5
TGTGCCAGCAGTGGTGTCGTTGGGGCCCAGTACTTC
CASSGVVGAQYF